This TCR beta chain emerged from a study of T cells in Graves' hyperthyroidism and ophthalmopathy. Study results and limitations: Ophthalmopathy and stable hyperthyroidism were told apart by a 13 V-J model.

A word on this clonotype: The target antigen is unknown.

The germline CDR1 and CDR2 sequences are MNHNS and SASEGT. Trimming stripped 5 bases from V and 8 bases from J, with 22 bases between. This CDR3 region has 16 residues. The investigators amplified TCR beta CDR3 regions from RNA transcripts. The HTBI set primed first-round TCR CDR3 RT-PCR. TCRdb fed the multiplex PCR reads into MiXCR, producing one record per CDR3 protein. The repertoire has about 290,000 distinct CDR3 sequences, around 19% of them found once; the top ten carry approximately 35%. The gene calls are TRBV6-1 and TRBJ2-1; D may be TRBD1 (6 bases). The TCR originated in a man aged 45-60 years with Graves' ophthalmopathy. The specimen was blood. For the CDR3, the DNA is TGTGCCAGCAGTCACTCAGGGGTGTCGGATAGATATGAGCAGTTCTTC. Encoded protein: CASSHSGVSDRYEQFF.